Sequencing of this TCR beta chain was carried out in a study of immune cell composition in non-small cell lung cancer. Normal lung was sampled as far from the tumour as possible, at least 3 cm. Notes on the study in general: Squamous carcinomas (approximately 80%) more often had tumour-associated clones >0.5% than adenocarcinomas (approximately 35%). Tumour TCR-beta clonality showed no significant link to smoking pack-years.

Concerning this clone: The antigen remains unidentified.

Assay used: immunoSEQ multiplex PCR; TCRdb lists only in-frame clones, some missing. The sample contains under 4,500 clones, roughly 89% of which appear only once. The sequence was collected from a human donor with non-small cell lung cancer. The sequenced sample consisted of non-adjacent lung tissue.

CDR3 nucleotide sequence: TGTGCCTGGGCCCGGTTATCCACCTACGAGCAGTACTTC. This encodes CAWARLSTYEQYF. The gene calls are TRBV30 and TRBJ2-7, with D unclear. Germline V gene lookup returns CDR1 GTSNPN and CDR2 SVGIG (reference sequence). The CDR3 spans 13 residues. The V end lost 5 bases, the J end lost 2 bases, and 13 bases lay between the germline ends. Supplemented by reference TRBV30 and TRBJ2-7, the full variable domain reads SQTIHQWPATLVQPVGSPLSLECTVEGTSNPNLYWYRQAAGRGLQLLFYSVGIGQISSEVPQNLSASRPQDRQFILSSKKLLLSDSGFYLCAWARLSTYEQYFGPGTRLTVT.